This T cell receptor beta chain is from a study of OX40 agonist ivuxolimab in advanced cancers. Notes on the research overall: Ivuxolimab, which targeted the costimulatory receptor OX40 (CD134), was an agonistic, fully human IgG2 monoclonal antibody. Intravenous ivuxolimab was administered to patients every 2 weeks at six dose levels: 0.01, 0.1, 0.3, 1.5, 3 and 10 mg/kg. Of the approximately 50 dose-escalation patients, hepatocellular carcinoma was present in about 20, melanoma in roughly 15, renal cell carcinoma in 9 and head and neck cancer in 9. The dose-escalation cohort was roughly 80% male with a mean age of about 60 years, ranging from roughly 20 to 80. Patients were allowed to have had prior anti-PD-1, anti-PD-L1 or anti-CTLA-4 therapy, and approximately 40% of the dose-escalation patients had previously received checkpoint inhibitors. Partial responses were achieved by three dose-escalation patients, of whom one had hepatocellular carcinoma and two had cutaneous melanoma. The purpose of peripheral TCRbeta sequencing was to test whether ivuxolimab changed TCR sequence diversity and led to clonal T-cell expansion. The paper covers the monotherapy dose-escalation part of the phase I ivuxolimab trial, which included N = 52 patients. Study-wide findings and limitations: At doses from 0.1 to 3.0 mg/kg, clonal expansion was seen in both CD4+ and CD8+ blood T cells between baseline and week 6. The antigen specificity of the peripheral T cells that underwent clonal expansion was not determined. In the 0.1-3.0 mg/kg groups, partial responders had among the lowest normalized peripheral clonal expansion, particularly in CD8+ T cells. After ivuxolimab, more expanded clones were found on average in CD8+ T cells than in CD4+ T cells. Low levels of normalized T-cell clonal expansion were also shown by some nonresponding patients.

Trimming costs V 4 bases and J 7 bases, and their ends lie 16 bases apart. Including cysteine and phenylalanine, the CDR3 has 14 amino acids. Only the CDR3 DNA is retained, 42 bases long and in frame from the first base. Looking up the germline V gene yields CDR1 LGHNA and CDR2 YSLEER. To sequence the TCRbeta CDR3 region, genomic DNA was isolated from the sorted cells. TCRbeta CDR3 regions were sequenced using the immunoSEQ Assay. Imported from immuneACCESS, the table was reduced by TCRdb to in-frame sequences with V and J called. These copies leave out some clones; in studies compared against another copy, an unresolved V gene accounts for under half, and the cause of the remainder is not known. The sample table holds about 93,000 clones, of which roughly 92% were seen once. Of the sample, around 2.5% is held by the ten largest clones. The trial excluded patients who had a history of autoimmune disease or who were on systemic immunosuppression. Peripheral blood for TCR sequencing was collected from all dose cohorts at baseline, on cycle 4 day 1, and on cycle 7 day 1. The samples were taken from a phase I, first-in-human, multicenter, open-label dose-escalation trial of ivuxolimab. The trial enrolled adults with locally advanced or metastatic head and neck squamous cell, hepatocellular, melanoma or renal cell carcinoma. Before TCR sequencing, CD4+ T cells and CD8+ T cells were sorted from peripheral blood as separate populations.

Concerning this clone: Its target antigen remains unknown. Per-base qualities were not stored, and no clone one base away is much larger.

The sequence came from an adult with an advanced solid tumor such as melanoma, head and neck, liver or kidney cancer. The rearrangement joined TRBV4-3 to TRBJ1-1; TRBD1 might be the D gene, on 6 matching bases. The sample was CD4+ or CD8+ T cells sorted from blood, taken in a trial of the OX40 agonist ivuxolimab. For the CDR3, the sequence is CASSPRGERIEAFF. The bases are TGCGCCAGCAGCCCAAGGGGGGAAAGAATTGAAGCTTTCTTT.